The 5 T cell receptor beta chains presented below share a single source sample, sequenced in a study of T cell responses to AZD1222 COVID-19 vaccine. Sequencing used immunoSEQ multiplex PCR; TCRdb keeps in-frame clones, though not all of them. The table lists approximately 130,000 clones, 75% to 95% of them singletons. This specimen was peripheral blood, taken 28 days after the second dose of the MenACWY control vaccine. The receptors were sampled from an adult who received the MenACWY meningococcal vaccine as a control.

The genes are TRBV24-1 and TRBJ1-4; 12 bases line up with TRBD1. Germline V lookup: CDR1 KGHDR, CDR2 SFDVKD. The ends lost 4 bases at V and 6 bases at J; junction bases unmatched: 5. CDR3 length: 16 residues. The CDR3 region has the DNA TGTGCCACCAGTGACTATGGGACAGGGGGCGATGAAAAACTGTTTTTT. It codes for CATSDYGTGGDEKLFF.

The chain combines TRBV13 with TRBJ1-5; D is unclear. Trimming removed 0 bases from V and 7 bases from J, with 7 bases in between. The CDR3 runs 13 residues. Germline V gene sequence: CDR1 PRHDT, CDR2 FYEKMQ (reference sequence). The DNA for the CDR3 is TGTGCCAGCAGCTTAGGCCTTAAACAGCCCCAGCATTTT. It is translated as CASSLGLKQPQHF.

The gene calls are TRBV5-6 and TRBJ1-2; D might be TRBD1 (5 bases). CDR3 length: 13 amino acids. The V end lost 4 bases, the J end lost 4 bases, and 11 bases lay between the germline ends. Germline assignment: CDR1 SGHDT and CDR2 YYEEEE. The CDR3, as DNA: TGTGCCAGCAGCCCCGGGGGGGTCTATGGCTACACCTTC. This sequence encodes CASSPGGVYGYTF.

The chain combines TRBV3-1 (or the pseudogene TRBV3-2) with TRBJ2-1; unclear D gene. CDR1 LGHDT and CDR2 YNNKEL come from the germline V gene (reference sequence). V lost 4 bases to trimming and J lost 6 bases, with 13 bases between them. The CDR3 runs to 14 residues. The DNA of the CDR3 is TGTGCCAGCAGCCCCGACGGGTCTACCAATGAGCAGTTCTTC. Amino acid sequence: CASSPDGSTNEQFF.

The chain carries TRBV18 and TRBJ2-7, with no clear D. V lost 6 bases to trimming and J lost 6 bases, with 15 bases between them. Germline-derived CDR1 and CDR2 are KGHSH and LQKENI. CDR3 size: 13 residues. The DNA of the CDR3 is TGTGCCAGCTCCCCCGCATCGTATGCCGAGCAGTACGTC. This codes for CASSPASYAEQYV.